This T cell receptor (beta chain) was retrieved from a study of shared clonotypes between healthy human individuals. The overall study: Participating donors consisted of a couple of women and a few men aged 18 to 49.

With respect to this clone: Its specificity is unknown.

The naive CD8 subset, CD45RO-negative cells positively selected for CCR7, excluded terminally differentiated effector memory CD45RA+ cells. Donation came from healthy HIV-negative adults that had no recent acute infections or vaccinations. This CDR3 spans 16 amino acids. The germline gives CDR1 MNHEY, CDR2 SMNVEV (reference sequence). Trimming removed 3 bases from V and 5 bases from J, with 16 bases in between. Clones were sequenced by immunoSEQ multiplex PCR, and TCRdb holds only the in-frame ones, with some missing. The repertoire holds about 2 million clones, about 95% seen once, with approximately 1.2% in the top ten. Study results and caveats: In this cohort, only blood was sampled, and tissue repertoires likely differ.

This chain links TRBV27 with TRBJ1-4; D uncertain. The source of this sequence is a man aged 18 to 29 in good health. Material: naive CD8+ T cells sorted from blood. The CDR3 nucleotides read TGTGCCAGCAGTTTTTCGGCAGCAGCTAAAAATGAAAAACTGTTTTTT. Its protein product is CASSFSAAAKNEKLFF.